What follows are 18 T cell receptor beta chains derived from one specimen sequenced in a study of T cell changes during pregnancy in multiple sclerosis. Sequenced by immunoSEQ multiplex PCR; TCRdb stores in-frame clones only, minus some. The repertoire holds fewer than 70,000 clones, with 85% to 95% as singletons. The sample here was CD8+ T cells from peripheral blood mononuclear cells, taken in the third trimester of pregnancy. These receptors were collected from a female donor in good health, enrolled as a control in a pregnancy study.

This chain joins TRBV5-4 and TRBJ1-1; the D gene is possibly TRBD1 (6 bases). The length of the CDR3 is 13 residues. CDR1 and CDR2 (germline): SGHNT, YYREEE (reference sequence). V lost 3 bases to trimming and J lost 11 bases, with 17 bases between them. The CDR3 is CASSSSRAGAAFF. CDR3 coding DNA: TGTGCCAGCAGCTCAAGCCGGGCAGGGGCCGCTTTCTTT.

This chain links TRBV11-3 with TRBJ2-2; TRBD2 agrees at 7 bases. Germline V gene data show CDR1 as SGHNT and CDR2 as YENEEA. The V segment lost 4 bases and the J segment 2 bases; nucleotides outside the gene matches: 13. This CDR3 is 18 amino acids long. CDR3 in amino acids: CASSSRFGEGANTGELFF. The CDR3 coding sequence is TGTGCCAGCAGCTCTCGATTTGGGGAGGGAGCTAACACCGGGGAGCTGTTTTTT.

The CDR3 loop reads CASSPWGEQPQHF. The DNA of the CDR3 is TGTGCCAGCAGTCCGTGGGGGGAACAGCCCCAGCATTTT. The chain employs TRBV27 and TRBJ1-5, with D tentatively TRBD1 (5 bases). Trimming took off 5 bases at V and 7 bases at J, with 12 bases between the two ends. Germline CDR1 is MNHEY and CDR2 is SMNVEV (reference sequence). The CDR3 is made up of 13 amino acids.

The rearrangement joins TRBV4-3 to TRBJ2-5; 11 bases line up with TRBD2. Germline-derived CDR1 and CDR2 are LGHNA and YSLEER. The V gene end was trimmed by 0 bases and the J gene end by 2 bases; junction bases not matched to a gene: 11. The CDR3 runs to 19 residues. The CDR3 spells CASSQDLILAGGQQETQYF. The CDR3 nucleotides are TGCGCCAGCAGCCAAGATTTGATCCTAGCGGGGGGTCAACAAGAGACCCAGTACTTC.

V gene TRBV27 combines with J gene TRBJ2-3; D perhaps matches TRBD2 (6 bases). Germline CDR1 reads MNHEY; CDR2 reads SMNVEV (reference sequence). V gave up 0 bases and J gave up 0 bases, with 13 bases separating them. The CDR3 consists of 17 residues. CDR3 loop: CASSLSTRGRSTDTQYF. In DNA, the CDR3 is TGTGCCAGCAGTTTATCGACCCGGGGGAGAAGCACAGATACGCAGTATTTT.

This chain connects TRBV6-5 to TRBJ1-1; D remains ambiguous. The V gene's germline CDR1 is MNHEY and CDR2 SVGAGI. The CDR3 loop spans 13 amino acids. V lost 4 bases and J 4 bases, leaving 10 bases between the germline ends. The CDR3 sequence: CASSSMGGTEAFF. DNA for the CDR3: TGTGCCAGCAGTTCGATGGGAGGCACTGAAGCTTTCTTT.

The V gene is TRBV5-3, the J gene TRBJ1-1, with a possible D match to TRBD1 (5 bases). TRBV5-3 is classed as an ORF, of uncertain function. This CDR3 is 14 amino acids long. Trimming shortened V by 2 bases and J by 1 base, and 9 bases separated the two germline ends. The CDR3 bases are TGTGCCAGAAGCTTTACAGGACAGAACACTGAAGCTTTCTTT. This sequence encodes CARSFTGQNTEAFF.

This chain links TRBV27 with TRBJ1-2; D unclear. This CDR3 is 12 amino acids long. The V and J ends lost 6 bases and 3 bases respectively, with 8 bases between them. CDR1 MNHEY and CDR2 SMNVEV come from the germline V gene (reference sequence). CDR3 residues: CASRGPDYGYTF. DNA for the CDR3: TGTGCCAGCAGGGGCCCGGACTATGGCTACACCTTC.

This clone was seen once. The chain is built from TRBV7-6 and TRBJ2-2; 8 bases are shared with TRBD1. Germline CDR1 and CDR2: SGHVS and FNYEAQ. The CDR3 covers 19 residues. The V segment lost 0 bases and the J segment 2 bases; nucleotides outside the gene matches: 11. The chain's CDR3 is CASSLAPQGAHLNTGELFF. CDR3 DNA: TGTGCCAGCAGCTTAGCGCCCCAGGGGGCCCATTTAAACACCGGGGAGCTGTTTTTT.

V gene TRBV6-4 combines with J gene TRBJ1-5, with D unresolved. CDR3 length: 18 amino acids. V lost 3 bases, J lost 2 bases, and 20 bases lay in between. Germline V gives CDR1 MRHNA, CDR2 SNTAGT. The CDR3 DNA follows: TGTGCCAGCAGTGAAAAAGGGAAGAGGAGGGCCCGCAATCAGCCCCAGCATTTT. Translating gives CASSEKGKRRARNQPQHF.

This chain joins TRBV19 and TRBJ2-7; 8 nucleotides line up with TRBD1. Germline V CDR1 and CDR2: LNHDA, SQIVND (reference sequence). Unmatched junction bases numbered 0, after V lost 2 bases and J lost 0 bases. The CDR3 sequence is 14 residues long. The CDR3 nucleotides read TGTGCCAGTAGTATAACAGGGGGCTCCTACGAGCAGTACTTC. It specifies CASSITGGSYEQYF.

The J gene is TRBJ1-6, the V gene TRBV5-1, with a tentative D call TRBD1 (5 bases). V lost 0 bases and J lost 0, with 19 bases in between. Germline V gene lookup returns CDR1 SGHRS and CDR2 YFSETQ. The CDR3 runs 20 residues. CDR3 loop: CASSLDGGLFSGSYNSPLHF. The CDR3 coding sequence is TGCGCCAGCAGCTTGGATGGGGGACTCTTCTCCGGCTCCTATAATTCACCCCTCCACTTT. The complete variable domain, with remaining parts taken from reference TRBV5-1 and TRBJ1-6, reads KAGVTQTPRYLIKTRGQQVTLSCSPISGHRSVSWYQQTPGQGLQFLFEYFSETQRNKGNFPGRFSGRQFSNSRSEMNVSTLELGDSALYLCASSLDGGLFSGSYNSPLHFGNGTRLTVT.

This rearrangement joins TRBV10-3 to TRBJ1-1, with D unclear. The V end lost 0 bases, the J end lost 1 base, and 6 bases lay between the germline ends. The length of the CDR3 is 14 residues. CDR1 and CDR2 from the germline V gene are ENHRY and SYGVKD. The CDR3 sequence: CAISESRANTEAFF. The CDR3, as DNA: TGTGCCATCAGTGAGTCGAGAGCGAACACTGAAGCTTTCTTT.

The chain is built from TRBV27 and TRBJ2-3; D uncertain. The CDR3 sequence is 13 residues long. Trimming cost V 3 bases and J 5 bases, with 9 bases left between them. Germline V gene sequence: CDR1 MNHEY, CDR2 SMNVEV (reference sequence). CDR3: CASSFSPGDTQYF. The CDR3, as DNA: TGTGCCAGCAGTTTTAGCCCCGGAGATACGCAGTATTTT.

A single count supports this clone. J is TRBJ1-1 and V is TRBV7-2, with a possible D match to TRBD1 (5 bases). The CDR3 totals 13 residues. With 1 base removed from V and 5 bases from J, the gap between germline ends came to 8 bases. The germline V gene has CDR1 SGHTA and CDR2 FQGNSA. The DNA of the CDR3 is TGTGCCAGCAGCTTAGGGGGGGGGACTGAAGCTTTCTTT. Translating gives CASSLGGGTEAFF. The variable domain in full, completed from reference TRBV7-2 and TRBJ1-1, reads GAGVSQSPSNKVTEKGKDVELRCDPISGHTALYWYRQSLGQGLEFLIYFQGNSAPDKSGLPSDRFSAERTGGSVSTLTIQRTQQEDSAVYLCASSLGGGTEAFFGQGTRLTVV.

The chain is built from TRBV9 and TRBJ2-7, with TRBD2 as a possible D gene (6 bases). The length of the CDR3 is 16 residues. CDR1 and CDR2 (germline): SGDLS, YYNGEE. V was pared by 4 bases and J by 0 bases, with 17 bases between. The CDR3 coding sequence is TGTGCCAGCAGCCCCACGGGACTCGCGAGCTCCTACGAGCAGTACTTC. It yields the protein CASSPTGLASSYEQYF.

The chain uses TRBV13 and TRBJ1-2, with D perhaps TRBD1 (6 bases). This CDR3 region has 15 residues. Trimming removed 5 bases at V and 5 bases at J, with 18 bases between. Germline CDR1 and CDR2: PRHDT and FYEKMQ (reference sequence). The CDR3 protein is CASSPRIQGWYGYTF. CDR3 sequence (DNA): TGTGCCAGCAGCCCGAGAATACAGGGTTGGTATGGCTACACCTTC.

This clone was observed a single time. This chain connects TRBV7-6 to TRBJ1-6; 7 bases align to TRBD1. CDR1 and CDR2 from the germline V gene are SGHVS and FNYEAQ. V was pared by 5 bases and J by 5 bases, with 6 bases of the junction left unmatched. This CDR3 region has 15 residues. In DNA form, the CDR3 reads TGTGCCAGCAGCCCAGGGGGTGAGGATAATTCACCCCTCCACTTT. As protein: CASSPGGEDNSPLHF.